This T cell receptor (beta chain) appears in the sequencing data of a study of CD8+CD57+ T cells in acquired aplastic anemia. Germline V gives CDR1 LNHDA, CDR2 SQIVND (reference sequence). The CDR3 has 14 amino acids. Trimming stripped 0 bases from V and 0 bases from J, with 5 bases between. Genomic DNA, the template, was used for profiling of the TCR beta VDJ and CDR3. TCRdb re-analysed the reads in MiXCR, keeping a single row per CDR3 protein. The sample records about 220,000 distinct CDR3 sequences, 34% being singletons. Source material: sorted CD4+, CD8+, or CD8+CD57+ T cells (not recorded which) from PBMCs. This chain connects TRBV19 to TRBJ1-2; no firm D call. This TCR derives from a human donor in good health, serving as a control. Here the CDR3 reads CASSIDTSNYGYTF. In DNA, the CDR3 is TGTGCCAGTAGTATAGACACCTCTAACTATGGCTACACCTTC.